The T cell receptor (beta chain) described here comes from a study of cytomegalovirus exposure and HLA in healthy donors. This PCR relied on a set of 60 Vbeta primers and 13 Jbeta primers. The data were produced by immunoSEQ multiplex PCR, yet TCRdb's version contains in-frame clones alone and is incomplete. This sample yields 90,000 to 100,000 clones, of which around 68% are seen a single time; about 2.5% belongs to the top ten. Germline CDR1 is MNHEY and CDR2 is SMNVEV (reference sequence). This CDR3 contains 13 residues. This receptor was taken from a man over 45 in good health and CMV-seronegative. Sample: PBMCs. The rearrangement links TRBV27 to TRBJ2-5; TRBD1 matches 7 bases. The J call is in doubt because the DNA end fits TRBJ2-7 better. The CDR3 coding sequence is TGTGCCAGCAGCCTGAGACAGGGTGACGAGCAGTACTTC. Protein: CASSLRQGDEQYF.